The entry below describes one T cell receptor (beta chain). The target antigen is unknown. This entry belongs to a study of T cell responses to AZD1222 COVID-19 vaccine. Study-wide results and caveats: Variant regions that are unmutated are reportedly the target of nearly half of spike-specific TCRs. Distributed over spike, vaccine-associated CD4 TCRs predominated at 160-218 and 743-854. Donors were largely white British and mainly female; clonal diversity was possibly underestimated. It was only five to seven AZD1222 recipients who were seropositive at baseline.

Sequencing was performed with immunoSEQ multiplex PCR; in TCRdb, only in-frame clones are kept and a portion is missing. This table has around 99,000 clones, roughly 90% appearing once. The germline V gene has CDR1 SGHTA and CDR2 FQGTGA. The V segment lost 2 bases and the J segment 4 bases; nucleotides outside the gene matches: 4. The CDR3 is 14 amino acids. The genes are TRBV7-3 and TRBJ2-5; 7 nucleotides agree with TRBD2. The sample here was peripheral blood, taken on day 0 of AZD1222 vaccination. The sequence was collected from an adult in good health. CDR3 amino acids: CASSLAGARETQYF. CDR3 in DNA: TGTGCCAGCAGCTTAGCGGGAGCCAGAGAGACCCAGTACTTC.